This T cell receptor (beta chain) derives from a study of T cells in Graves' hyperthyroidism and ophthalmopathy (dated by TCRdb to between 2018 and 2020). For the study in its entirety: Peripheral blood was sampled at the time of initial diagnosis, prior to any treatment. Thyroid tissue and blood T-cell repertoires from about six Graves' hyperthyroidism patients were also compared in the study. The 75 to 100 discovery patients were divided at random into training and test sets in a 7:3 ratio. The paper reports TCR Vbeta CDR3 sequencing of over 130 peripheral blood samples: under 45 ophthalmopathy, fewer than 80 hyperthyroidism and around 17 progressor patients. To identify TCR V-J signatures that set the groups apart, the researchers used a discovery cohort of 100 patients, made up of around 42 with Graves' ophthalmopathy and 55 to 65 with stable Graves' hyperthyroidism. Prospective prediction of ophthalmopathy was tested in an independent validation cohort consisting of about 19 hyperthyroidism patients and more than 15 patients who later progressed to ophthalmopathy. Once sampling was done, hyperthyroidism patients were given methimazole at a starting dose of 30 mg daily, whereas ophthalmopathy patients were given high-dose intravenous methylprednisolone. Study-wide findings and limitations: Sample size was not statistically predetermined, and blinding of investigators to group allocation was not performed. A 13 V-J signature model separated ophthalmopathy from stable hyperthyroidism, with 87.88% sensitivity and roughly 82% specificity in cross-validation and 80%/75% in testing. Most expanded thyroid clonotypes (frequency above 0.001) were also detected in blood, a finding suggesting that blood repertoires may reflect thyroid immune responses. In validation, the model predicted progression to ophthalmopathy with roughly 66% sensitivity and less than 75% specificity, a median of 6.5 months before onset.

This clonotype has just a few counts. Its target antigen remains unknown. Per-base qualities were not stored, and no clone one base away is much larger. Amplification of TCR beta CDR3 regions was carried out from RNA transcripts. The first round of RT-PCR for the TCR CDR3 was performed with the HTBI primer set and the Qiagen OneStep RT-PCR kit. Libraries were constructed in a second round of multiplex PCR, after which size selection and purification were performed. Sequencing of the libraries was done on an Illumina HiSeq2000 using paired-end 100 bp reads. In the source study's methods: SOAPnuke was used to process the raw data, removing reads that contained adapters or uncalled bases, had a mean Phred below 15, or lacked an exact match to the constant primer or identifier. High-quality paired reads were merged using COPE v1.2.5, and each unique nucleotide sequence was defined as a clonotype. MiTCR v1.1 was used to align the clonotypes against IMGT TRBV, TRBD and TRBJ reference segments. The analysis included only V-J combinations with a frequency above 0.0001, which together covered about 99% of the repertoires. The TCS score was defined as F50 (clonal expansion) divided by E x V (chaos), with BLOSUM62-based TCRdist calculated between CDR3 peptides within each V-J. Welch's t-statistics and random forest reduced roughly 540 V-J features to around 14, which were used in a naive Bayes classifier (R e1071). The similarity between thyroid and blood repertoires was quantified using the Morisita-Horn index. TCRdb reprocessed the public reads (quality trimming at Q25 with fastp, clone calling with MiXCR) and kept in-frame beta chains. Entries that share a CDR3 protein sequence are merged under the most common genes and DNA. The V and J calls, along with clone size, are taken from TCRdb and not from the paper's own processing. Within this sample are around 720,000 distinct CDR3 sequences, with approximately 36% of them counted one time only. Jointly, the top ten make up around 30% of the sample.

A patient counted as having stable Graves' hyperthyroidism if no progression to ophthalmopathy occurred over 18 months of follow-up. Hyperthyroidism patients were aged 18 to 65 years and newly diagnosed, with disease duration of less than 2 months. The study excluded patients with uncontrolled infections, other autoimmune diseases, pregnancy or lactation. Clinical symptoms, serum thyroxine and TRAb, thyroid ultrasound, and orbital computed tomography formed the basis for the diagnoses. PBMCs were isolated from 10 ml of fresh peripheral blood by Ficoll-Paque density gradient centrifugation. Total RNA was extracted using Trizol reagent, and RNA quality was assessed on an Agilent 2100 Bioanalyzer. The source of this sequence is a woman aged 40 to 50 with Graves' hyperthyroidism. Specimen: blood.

The nucleotides are TGTGCCAGCAGTAGCTCGCCCAGCGAGATAACAATGAACACTGAAGCTTTCTTT. This translates into CASSSSPSEITMNTEAFF. The chain was built from TRBV6-5 and TRBJ1-1; no D gene can be assigned with confidence. In the germline V gene, CDR1 corresponds to MNHEY and CDR2 to SVGAGI. Including the terminal cysteine and phenylalanine, the CDR3 comprises 18 residues. Just the 54-base CDR3 DNA is kept, in frame starting at base 1. V is cut by 5 bases and J by 0 bases, and the space between the germline ends is 22 bases.